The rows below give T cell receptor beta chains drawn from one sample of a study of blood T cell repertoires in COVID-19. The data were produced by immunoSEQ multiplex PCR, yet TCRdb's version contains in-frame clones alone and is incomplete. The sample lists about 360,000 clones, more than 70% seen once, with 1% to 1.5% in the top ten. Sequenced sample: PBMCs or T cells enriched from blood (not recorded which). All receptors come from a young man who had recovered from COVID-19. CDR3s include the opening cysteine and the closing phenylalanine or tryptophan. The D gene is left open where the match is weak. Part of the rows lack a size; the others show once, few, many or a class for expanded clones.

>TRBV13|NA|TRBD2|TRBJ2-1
CASSPRAGGSSSYNEQFF
TGTGCCAGCAGCCCTAGGGCGGGGGGCTCATCGTCCTACAATGAGCAGTTCTTC
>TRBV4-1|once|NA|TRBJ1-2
CASSQDRGPSRGYTF
TGCGCCAGCAGCCAAGATCGCGGCCCCTCGCGGGGCTACACCTTC
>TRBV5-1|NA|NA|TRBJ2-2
CASSLDRETGELFF
TGCGCCAGCAGCTTGGACAGGGAAACCGGGGAGCTGTTTTTT
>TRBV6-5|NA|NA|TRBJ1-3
CASRAVSSGNTIYF
TGTGCCAGCAGGGCGGTTAGCTCTGGAAACACCATATATTTT
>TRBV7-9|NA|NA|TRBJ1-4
CASSLVSGEKLFF
TGTGCCAGCAGCTTAGTTTCAGGGGAAAAACTGTTTTTT
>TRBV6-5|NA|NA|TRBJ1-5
CASSRRGETQPQHF
TGTGCCAGCAGTCGTCGGGGGGAAACTCAGCCCCAGCATTTT
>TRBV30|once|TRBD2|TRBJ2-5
CAWSTTSGKETQYF
TGTGCCTGGAGTACGACTAGCGGGAAGGAGACCCAGTACTTC
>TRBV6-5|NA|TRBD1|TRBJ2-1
CASRGGQGFYNEQFF
TGTGCCAGCAGAGGGGGACAGGGGTTCTACAATGAGCAGTTCTTC
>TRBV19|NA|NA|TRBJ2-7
CASSLSTETYEQYF
TGTGCCAGTAGTCTAAGCACAGAGACCTACGAGCAGTACTTC
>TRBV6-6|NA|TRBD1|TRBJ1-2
CASKRSTRGVDGHGYTF
TGTGCCAGCAAACGATCTACCAGGGGGGTGGATGGTCATGGCTACACCTTC
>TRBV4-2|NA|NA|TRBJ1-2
CASSQGTDQGSNGYTF
TGTGCCAGCAGCCAAGGGACCGACCAGGGGAGTAATGGCTACACCTTC
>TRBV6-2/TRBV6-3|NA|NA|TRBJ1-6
CASSYGGSYNSPLHF
TGTGCCAGCAGTTACGGGGGCTCATATAATTCACCCCTCCACTTT
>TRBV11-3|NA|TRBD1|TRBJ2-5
CASSRTGGREETQYF
TGTGCCAGCAGTCGGACAGGGGGAAGAGAAGAGACCCAGTACTTC
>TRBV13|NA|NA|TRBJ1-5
CASTQGNQPQHF
TGTGCCAGCACCCAGGGCAATCAGCCCCAGCATTTT
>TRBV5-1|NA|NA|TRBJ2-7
CASSLTAEGEQYF
TGCGCCAGCAGCTTGACAGCGGAGGGCGAGCAGTACTTC
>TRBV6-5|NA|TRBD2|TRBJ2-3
CASSYSGGFSDTQYF
TGTGCCAGCAGTTACTCGGGGGGGTTTTCAGATACACAGTATTTT
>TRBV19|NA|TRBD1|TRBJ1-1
CASSPGQVNTEAFF
TGTGCCAGTAGTCCGGGACAGGTTAACACTGAAGCTTTCTTT
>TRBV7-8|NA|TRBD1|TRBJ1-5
CASSSPEGYRTGINQPQHF
TGTGCCAGCAGCTCGCCCGAGGGGTACAGGACAGGCATCAATCAGCCCCAGCATTTT
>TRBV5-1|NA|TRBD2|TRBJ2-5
CASSYPGSGGETQYF
TGCGCCAGCAGCTATCCCGGTAGCGGGGGAGAGACCCAGTACTTC
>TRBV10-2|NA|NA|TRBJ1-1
CASSGRGTEAFF
TGCGCCAGCAGCGGGAGGGGGACTGAAGCTTTCTTT
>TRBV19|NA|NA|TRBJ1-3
CASSPDTSSGNTIYF
TGTGCCAGTAGCCCGGATACTAGCTCTGGAAACACCATATATTTT
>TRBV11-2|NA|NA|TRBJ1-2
CASSSRGNGYTF
TGTGCCAGCAGCTCGAGGGGGAATGGCTACACCTTC
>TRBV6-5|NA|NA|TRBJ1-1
CASSYFSGTEAFF
TGTGCCAGCAGTTACTTTTCAGGAACTGAAGCTTTCTTT
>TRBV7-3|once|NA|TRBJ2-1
CASSLGPNNEQFF
TGTGCCAGCAGCTTAGGCCCCAACAATGAGCAGTTCTTC
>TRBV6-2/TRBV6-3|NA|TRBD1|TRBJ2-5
CASSRSGQLETQYF
TGTGCCAGCAGCCGCTCGGGACAGCTAGAGACCCAGTACTTC
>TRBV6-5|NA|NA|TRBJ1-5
CASSTGSNQPQHF
TGTGCCAGCAGTACAGGGTCAAATCAGCCCCAGCATTTT
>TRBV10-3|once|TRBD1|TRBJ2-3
CAISGREGAIADTQYF
TGTGCCATCAGTGGGAGAGAGGGGGCGATCGCAGATACGCAGTATTTT
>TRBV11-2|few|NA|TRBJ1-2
CASTLGQPVTNYGYTF
TGTGCCAGCACCTTAGGACAGCCGGTAACTAACTATGGCTACACCTTC
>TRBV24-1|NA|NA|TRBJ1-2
CATSDSIHGYTF
TGTGCCACCAGTGATTCAATCCATGGCTACACCTTC
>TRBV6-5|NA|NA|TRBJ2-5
CASSYGVRQETQYF
TGTGCCAGCAGTTACGGCGTCAGGCAGGAGACCCAGTACTTC
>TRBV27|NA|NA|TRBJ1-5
CASSLGTGQPQHF
TGTGCCAGCAGTTTAGGGACTGGGCAGCCCCAGCATTTT
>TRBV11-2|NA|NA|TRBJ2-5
CASSSLRGIGQETQYF
TGTGCCAGCAGCTCTTTGCGGGGTATTGGGCAAGAGACCCAGTACTTC
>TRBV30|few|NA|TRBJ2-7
CAWSFGGSEQYF
TGTGCCTGGAGCTTCGGGGGTAGTGAGCAGTACTTC
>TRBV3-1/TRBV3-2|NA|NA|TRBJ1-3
CASSQSWASGNTIYF
TGTGCCAGCAGCCAAAGTTGGGCTTCGGGAAACACCATATATTTT
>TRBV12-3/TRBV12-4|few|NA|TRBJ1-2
CASSPGGTGYTF
TGTGCCAGCAGCCCGGGGGGGACTGGCTACACCTTC
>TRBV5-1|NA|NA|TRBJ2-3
CASSPGGPQNTQYF
TGCGCCAGCTCCCCCGGAGGGCCACAAAATACGCAGTATTTT
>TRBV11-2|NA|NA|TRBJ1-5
CASSLDGFSGAGQPQHF
TGTGCCAGCAGCTTAGATGGTTTTTCAGGGGCGGGTCAGCCCCAGCATTTT
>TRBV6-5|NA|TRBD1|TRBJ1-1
CASSDSTGSLTEAFF
TGTGCCAGCAGTGACTCGACAGGGTCTTTAACTGAAGCTTTCTTT
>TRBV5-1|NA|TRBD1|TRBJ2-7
CASSPRTGGRYEQYF
TGCGCCAGCAGCCCCCGGACAGGGGGCCGCTACGAGCAGTACTTC
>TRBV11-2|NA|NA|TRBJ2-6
CASSLEQGNVLTF
TGTGCCAGCAGCTTAGAACAGGGCAACGTCCTGACTTTC
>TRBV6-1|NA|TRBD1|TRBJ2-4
CASSERAGGLSTNIQYF
TGTGCCAGCAGTGAAAGGGCAGGGGGCTTGAGCACAAACATTCAGTACTTC
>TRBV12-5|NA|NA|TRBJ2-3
CASALFGTDTQYF
TGTGCTAGTGCGTTGTTCGGCACAGATACGCAGTATTTT
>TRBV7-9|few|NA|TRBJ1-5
CASSLNTQGYSNQPQHF
TGTGCCAGCAGCCTAAATACACAGGGCTATAGCAATCAGCCCCAGCATTTT
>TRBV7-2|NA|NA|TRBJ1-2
CASSIPGAAGRTGYTF
TGTGCCAGCAGCATACCGGGGGCAGCGGGACGTACAGGCTACACCTTC
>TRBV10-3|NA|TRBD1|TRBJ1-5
CATGEDRERQPQHF
TGTGCCACCGGTGAGGACAGGGAGCGACAGCCCCAGCATTTT
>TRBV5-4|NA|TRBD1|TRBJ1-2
CASSPDRMYGYTF
TGTGCCAGCAGCCCGGACAGGATGTATGGCTACACCTTC
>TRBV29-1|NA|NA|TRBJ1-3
CSPPMKRVHSGNTIYF
TGCAGCCCACCCATGAAGAGGGTGCACTCTGGAAACACCATATATTTT
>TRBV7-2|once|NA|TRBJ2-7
CASSREYEQYF
TGTGCCAGCAGCCGAGAATACGAGCAGTACTTC
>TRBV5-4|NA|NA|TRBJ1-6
CASSSRGQNSPLHF
TGTGCCAGCAGTTCACGGGGTCAGAATTCACCCCTCCACTTT
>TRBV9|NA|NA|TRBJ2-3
CASSLAGGGQYF
TGTGCCAGCAGCCTAGCAGGGGGAGGGCAGTATTTT